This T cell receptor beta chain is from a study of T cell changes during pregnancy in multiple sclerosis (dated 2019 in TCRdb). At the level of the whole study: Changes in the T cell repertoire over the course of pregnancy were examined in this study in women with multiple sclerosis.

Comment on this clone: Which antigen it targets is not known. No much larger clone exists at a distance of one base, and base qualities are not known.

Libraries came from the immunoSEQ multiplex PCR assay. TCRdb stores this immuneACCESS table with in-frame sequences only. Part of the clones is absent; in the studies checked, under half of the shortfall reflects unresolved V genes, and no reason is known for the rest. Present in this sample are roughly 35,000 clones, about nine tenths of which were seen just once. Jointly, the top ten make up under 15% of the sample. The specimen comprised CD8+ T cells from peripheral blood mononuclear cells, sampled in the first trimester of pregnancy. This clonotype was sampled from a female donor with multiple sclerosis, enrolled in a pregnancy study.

Here the CDR3 is given as CAARGSSNTGELFF. The sequence in DNA is TGTGCCGCGAGGGGGAGTTCGAACACCGGGGAGCTGTTTTTT. Recombination connected TRBV28 to TRBJ2-2, with a tentative D gene TRBD1 over 6 matching bases. From a lookup of the germline V gene, CDR1 and CDR2 are MDHEN and SYDVKM. Counted from cysteine to phenylalanine, this CDR3 has 14 amino acids. Solely the CDR3 DNA is kept, with 42 bases framed from the first base. The germline ends are 13 bases apart after V is trimmed by 11 bases and J by 0 bases.